These 26 T cell receptor beta chains share one sample of origin, sequenced in a study of long-term antiretroviral therapy in people with HIV. The immunoSEQ assay was v3.0, run at survey level. Assay used: immunoSEQ multiplex PCR; TCRdb lists only in-frame clones, some missing. The sample lists around 20,000 clones; approximately 85% were seen once. The sample in question was unsorted PBMCs, obtained at the start of antiretroviral therapy, before treatment. These receptors all stem from a man aged 18 to 30 with HIV.

This clone was recorded a few times. The chain uses TRBV4-1 and TRBJ2-7, with a possible D match to TRBD2 (8 bases). The CDR3 is 16 residues long. The V gene's germline CDR1 is MGHRA and CDR2 YSYEKL. The V end lost 4 bases, the J end lost 6 bases, and 22 bases lay between the germline ends. The CDR3 nucleotides read TGCGCCAGCAGCCCTCAGGGGGGACTAGGAGTCTTCGAGCAGTACTTC. The encoded protein is CASSPQGGLGVFEQYF.

This chain links TRBV5-6 with TRBJ2-1, with TRBD1 matching 7 bases. With 4 bases clipped from V and 0 bases from J, the junction kept 7 bases outside the gene matches. This CDR3 contains 16 residues. Germline V lookup: CDR1 SGHDT, CDR2 YYEEEE. The CDR3 sequence: CASSAEGTDSYNEQFF. The CDR3 bases are TGTGCCAGCAGCGCCGAGGGGACAGACTCCTACAATGAGCAGTTCTTC. Variable domain in full (rest from reference TRBV5-6 and TRBJ2-1): DAGVTQSPTHLIKTRGQQVTLRCSPKSGHDTVSWYQQALGQGPQFIFQYYEEEERQRGNFPDRFSGHQFPNYSSELNVNALLLGDSALYLCASSAEGTDSYNEQFFGPGTRLTVL.

This rearrangement joins TRBV6-6 to TRBJ1-1, with TRBD1 matching over 8 bases. After removal of 4 bases from V and 2 bases from J, the junction contained 6 bases not matched to a gene. This CDR3 spans 15 amino acids. The germline V gene has CDR1 MNHNY and CDR2 SVGAGI (reference sequence). The CDR3 spells CASSWLGTGNTEAFF. The CDR3 nucleotides are TGTGCCAGCAGTTGGCTCGGGACAGGTAACACTGAAGCTTTCTTT.

This clone appeared a few times. V is TRBV27 and J is TRBJ2-1; 7 bases fit TRBD2. The CDR3 extends over 16 amino acids. The junction had 12 bases not matched to a gene; V was cut back by 1 base and J by 9 bases. Germline loops: CDR1 MNHEY, CDR2 SMNVEV (reference sequence). CDR3 DNA: TGTGCCAGCAGTTTATGGGTGGGTAGCGGGTTCACTGAGCAGTTCTTC. This sequence encodes CASSLWVGSGFTEQFF.

This clone was found a few times. This chain connects TRBV14 to TRBJ2-5; D gene ambiguous. This CDR3 comprises 15 residues. Between the trimmed V and J ends, which lost 3 bases and 5 bases, there was a span of 16 bases. Germline CDR1 and CDR2: SGHDN and FVKESK. The CDR3 loop is CASSHSKLIYETQYF. In DNA form, the CDR3 reads TGTGCCAGCAGCCACTCAAAACTTATATATGAGACCCAGTACTTC.

This clone was observed a few times. V is TRBV6-1 and J is TRBJ2-7; D not resolved. The CDR3 runs to 12 residues. The germline CDR1 and CDR2 sequences are MNHNS and SASEGT. Trimming left V 7 bases short and J 2 bases short, with 9 bases between. The CDR3, as DNA: TGTGCCAGCACCCGAAGCGCCTACGAGCAGTACTTC. Translation gives CASTRSAYEQYF.

The gene calls are TRBV7-9 and TRBJ2-3, with D unclear. Trimming cost V 1 base and J 2 bases, with 7 bases left between them. Germline V gene lookup returns CDR1 SEHNR and CDR2 FQNEAQ (reference sequence). The CDR3 length is 14 residues. CDR3 loop: CASSLVVLTDTQYF. In DNA form, the CDR3 reads TGTGCCAGCAGCTTAGTGGTCCTCACAGATACGCAGTATTTT. Combining the CDR3 with reference TRBV7-9 and TRBJ2-3 gives the whole variable domain DTGVSQNPRHKITKRGQNVTFRCDPISEHNRLYWYRQTLGQGPEFLTYFQNEAQLEKSRLLSDRFSAERPKGSFSTLEIQRTEQGDSAMYLCASSLVVLTDTQYFGPGTRLTVL.

The rearrangement links TRBV14 to TRBJ2-1; D not resolved. V was pared by 4 bases and J by 4 bases, with 8 bases between. The length of the CDR3 is 13 residues. Germline V gene sequence: CDR1 SGHDN, CDR2 FVKESK. CDR3 coding DNA: TGTGCCAGCAGCCGCAGGATATACAATGAGCAGTTCTTC. This translates into CASSRRIYNEQFF.

The chain uses TRBV5-4 and TRBJ2-3; 9 bases align to TRBD2. V gave up 0 bases and J gave up 6 bases; unmatched junction bases: 2. CDR1 and CDR2 (germline): SGHNT, YYREEE (reference sequence). The CDR3 loop spans 14 amino acids. The CDR3 loop is CASSLVAGVDTQYF. DNA of the CDR3: TGTGCCAGCAGCTTGGTAGCGGGAGTGGATACGCAGTATTTT.

J is TRBJ2-2 and V is TRBV9; D gene unclear. In germline, CDR1 is SGDLS, CDR2 YYNGEE. The V end was cut by 3 bases, the J end by 7 bases, with 10 bases between. CDR3 size: 13 residues. The CDR3 DNA is TGTGCCAGCAGCGAGGAATATGGCGGGGAGCTGTTTTTT. As protein: CASSEEYGGELFF. Full variable domain (outside the CDR3, taken from reference TRBV9 and TRBJ2-2): DSGVTQTPKHLITATGQRVTLRCSPRSGDLSVYWYQQSLDQGLQFLIQYYNGEERAKGNILERFSAQQFPDLHSELNLSSLELGDSALYFCASSEEYGGELFFGEGSRLTVL.

This chain connects TRBV7-2 to TRBJ2-2; D remains ambiguous. V lost 4 bases, J lost 1 base, and 4 bases lay in between. CDR1 is SGHTA and CDR2 is FQGNSA in the germline V gene. CDR3 length equals 13 residues. As DNA, the CDR3 is TGTGCCAGCAGCTATCAGAACACCGGGGAGCTGTTTTTT. It is translated as CASSYQNTGELFF.

The V gene is TRBV4-2, the J gene TRBJ2-6, with 9 bases matching TRBD2. V was pared by 0 bases and J by 0 bases, with 15 bases of the junction left unmatched. Per germline, CDR1 LGHNA and CDR2 YNFKEQ. The CDR3 loop spans 22 amino acids. CDR3 in DNA: TGTGCCAGCAGCCAAGATGTGGCCGTTGGGAGCGGGAGGCCCTCTGGGGCCAACGTCCTGACTTTC. Its protein is CASSQDVAVGSGRPSGANVLTF.

This rearrangement joins TRBV5-8 to TRBJ2-4, with D possibly called TRBD1 or TRBD2 (5 bases each). CDR1 SGHTS and CDR2 YDEGEE come from the germline V gene. Trimming took 3 bases from V and 6 from J, leaving 19 bases between them. This CDR3 contains 16 residues. As DNA, the CDR3 is TGTGCCAGCAGCTCAGGGCCGGGGAGTGGTGTAAACATTCAGTACTTC. Translated, it gives CASSSGPGSGVNIQYF.

This chain uses TRBV5-6 with TRBJ2-1, with D perhaps TRBD2 (5 bases). Per the germline V gene, CDR1 is SGHDT and CDR2 is YYEEEE. This CDR3 contains 14 residues. Trimming took off 5 bases at V and 4 bases at J, with 13 bases between the two ends. CDR3 bases: TGTGCCAGCAGGAGAGCGGCCAATTACAATGAGCAGTTCTTC. As protein: CASRRAANYNEQFF. The full variable domain, with the rest looked up from reference TRBV5-6 and TRBJ2-1, is DAGVTQSPTHLIKTRGQQVTLRCSPKSGHDTVSWYQQALGQGPQFIFQYYEEEERQRGNFPDRFSGHQFPNYSSELNVNALLLGDSALYLCASRRAANYNEQFFGPGTRLTVL.

The genes are TRBV19 and TRBJ2-1, with a possible D match to TRBD1 (7 bases). Trimming removed 7 bases from V and 2 bases from J, with 12 bases in between. This CDR3 contains 14 residues. Germline V CDR1 and CDR2: LNHDA, SQIVND (reference sequence). The CDR3 sequence: CASNRGGTYNEQFF. The DNA of the CDR3 is TGTGCCAGTAACAGGGGAGGCACCTACAATGAGCAGTTCTTC. Supplemented by reference TRBV19 and TRBJ2-1, the full variable domain reads DGGITQSPKYLFRKEGQNVTLSCEQNLNHDAMYWYRQDPGQGLRLIYYSQIVNDFQKGDIAEGYSVSREKKESFPLTVTSAQKNPTAFYLCASNRGGTYNEQFFGPGTRLTVL.

This clone was seen more than once but under ten times. This chain links TRBV28 with TRBJ2-7; D is perhaps TRBD1 (6 bases). V was clipped by 5 bases and J by 7 bases, with 21 bases between them. The germline gives CDR1 MDHEN, CDR2 SYDVKM. The CDR3 consists of 15 residues. CDR3 DNA sequence: TGTGCCAGCAGTCAGTCAGGGTTGGGGGCTTGGGAGCAGTACTTC. This translates into CASSQSGLGAWEQYF.

The chain couples TRBV28 to TRBJ2-7; D is undetermined. Germline CDR1 reads MDHEN; CDR2 reads SYDVKM. V was cut by 4 bases and J by 5 bases, with 6 bases left in between. The CDR3 is made up of 11 amino acids. In DNA, the CDR3 is TGTGCCAGCAGTTCGGCCAACGAGCAGTACTTC. Its protein is CASSSANEQYF. Full variable domain (remainder filled in from reference TRBV28 and TRBJ2-7): DVKVTQSSRYLVKRTGEKVFLECVQDMDHENMFWYRQDPGLGLRLIYFSYDVKMKEKGDIPEGYSVSREKKERFSLILESASTNQTSMYLCASSSANEQYFGPGTRLTVT.

The gene calls are TRBV2 and TRBJ1-4; D unresolved. Per germline, CDR1 SNHLY and CDR2 FYNNEI. The CDR3 totals 17 residues. Trimming shortened V by 7 bases and J by 0 bases, and 18 bases separated the two germline ends. CDR3 amino acids: CASKQRQARATNEKLFF. The DNA for the CDR3 is TGTGCCAGCAAGCAGCGTCAGGCCAGAGCAACTAATGAAAAACTGTTTTTT.

This clone was counted only a few times. The chain links TRBV2 to TRBJ2-7; 11 bases align to TRBD2. This CDR3 contains 14 residues. Germline CDR1 reads SNHLY; CDR2 reads FYNNEI. Unmatched junction bases numbered 3, after V lost 3 bases and J lost 5 bases. CDR3 residues: CASSELAGGHEQYF. In nucleotides, the CDR3 is TGTGCCAGCAGTGAGCTAGCGGGAGGCCACGAGCAGTACTTC.

This clone was seen a single time. The CDR3 is CASSIPIAGVGTGELFF. The CDR3 coding sequence is TGTGCCAGCAGCATACCAATAGCGGGAGTGGGTACCGGGGAGCTGTTTTTT. The V call is TRBV5-6, the J call TRBJ2-2, with 9 bases aligning to TRBD2. The V gene's germline CDR1 is SGHDT and CDR2 YYEEEE. V lost 4 bases, J lost 5 bases, and 12 bases stayed unmatched. CDR3 length equals 17 residues.

The rearrangement joins TRBV11-2 to TRBJ2-3; a weak D match, TRBD2 (6 bases). V shed 1 base and J shed 3 bases, with 11 bases lying between them. The V gene's germline CDR1 is SGHAT and CDR2 FQNNGV. The CDR3 runs to 15 residues. CDR3 DNA sequence: TGTGCCAGCAGCTTAGCGGGAGCCAAAACAGATACGCAGTATTTT. Translated: CASSLAGAKTDTQYF.

The chain carries TRBV28 and TRBJ1-4; TRBD1 agrees at 11 bases. J gave up 3 bases and V 1 base, and 13 bases lay outside the gene matches. From germline, CDR1 is MDHEN and CDR2 SYDVKM. CDR3 length equals 20 residues. For the CDR3, the DNA is TGTGCCAGCAGTTTATCCTTTCTAACCGGGACAGGGGGTTCTAATGAAAAACTGTTTTTT. It specifies CASSLSFLTGTGGSNEKLFF.

This clone was found a few times. The J gene is TRBJ2-7, the V gene TRBV28, with 8 bases that match TRBD1. CDR1 is MDHEN, CDR2 SYDVKM, per germline. V shed 3 bases and J 3 bases; nucleotides not matched to a gene: 10. The length of the CDR3 is 16 residues. The CDR3 sequence: CASSFLRDRIYYEQYF. CDR3 nucleotides: TGTGCCAGCAGTTTTTTAAGGGACAGGATTTACTACGAGCAGTACTTC.

This chain links TRBV19 with TRBJ2-1; no clear D gene. From germline, CDR1 is LNHDA and CDR2 SQIVND (reference sequence). Trimming shortened V by 2 bases and J by 5 bases, and 16 bases separated the two germline ends. This CDR3 contains 16 residues. CDR3 nucleotide sequence: TGTGCCAGTAGTATACTAGGAGTACTTTTTAACAATGAGCAGTTCTTC. Protein: CASSILGVLFNNEQFF.

This chain uses TRBV9 with TRBJ2-5, with 7 bases matching TRBD2. CDR1 and CDR2 from the germline V gene are SGDLS and YYNGEE. V lost 3 bases and J lost 2; bases outside the gene matches: 1. This CDR3 region has 13 residues. This CDR3 reads CASSAGLQETQYF. As DNA, the CDR3 is TGTGCCAGCAGCGCGGGACTACAAGAGACCCAGTACTTC.

This chain links TRBV15 with TRBJ1-4; 7 bases match TRBD1. Unmatched junction bases numbered 10, after V lost 5 bases and J lost 10 bases. The CDR3 covers 14 residues. Germline V gene lookup returns CDR1 LNHNV and CDR2 YYDKDF (reference sequence). In nucleotides, the CDR3 is TGTGCCACCAGCCGGGGACAGCTTCAGGGAAAACTGTTTTTT. Translated, it gives CATSRGQLQGKLFF.